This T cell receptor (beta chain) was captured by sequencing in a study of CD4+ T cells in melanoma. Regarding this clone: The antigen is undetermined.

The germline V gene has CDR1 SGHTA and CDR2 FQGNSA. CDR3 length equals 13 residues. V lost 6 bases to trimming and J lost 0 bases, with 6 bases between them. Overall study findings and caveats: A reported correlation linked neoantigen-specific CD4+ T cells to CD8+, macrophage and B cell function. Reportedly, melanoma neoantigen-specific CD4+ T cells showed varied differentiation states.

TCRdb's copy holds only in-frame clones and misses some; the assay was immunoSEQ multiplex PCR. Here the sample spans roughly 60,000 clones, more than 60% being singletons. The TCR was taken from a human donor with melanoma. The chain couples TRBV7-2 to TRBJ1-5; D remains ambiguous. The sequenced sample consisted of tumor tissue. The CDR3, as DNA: TGTGCCAGCAGGTCTGATAGCAATCAGCCCCAGCATTTT. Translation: CASRSDSNQPQHF.